The subject of this entry is one TCR beta chain. Its binding antigen is unknown. No much larger clone exists at a distance of one base, and base qualities are not known. The data were obtained in a study of blood T cell repertoires in COVID-19 (dated by TCRdb to the early 2020s). Turning to the overall study: Samples from collaborators originated in the United States, Italy and Spain and spanned both the acute and convalescent phases of COVID-19. The repertoires were made available in a free public database intended to serve as a resource for research on the immune response to SARS-CoV-2. The samples were drawn from two sources: the first 160 participants of the ongoing ImmuneRACE study, and some 1,300 subjects contributed by 6 global collaborators. Nearly every sample came with metadata listing a de-identified subject ID, COVID-19 status, age in years and sex. HLA class I and class II types, where available, came from metadata supplied by the sample provider rather than from assay-based typing. Deeply sampled blood TCRbeta repertoires from subjects exposed to, actively infected with, or recovered from COVID-19 were included in the dataset. The material from the prospective study consisted of cDNA or gDNA derived from T cells, B-cell-depleted T cells, or PBMCs.

Broad study findings and their caveats: The quantity of clinical and demographic metadata differed by source and by participant and was supplied without curation.

Collaborating institutions collected whole blood in K2EDTA tubes following their own protocols. Collaborator samples were shipped for TCRbeta analysis as frozen whole blood, isolated PBMCs, or DNA extracted from either sample type. TCRbeta CDR3 regions were amplified from genomic DNA using the immunoSEQ Assay, a bias-controlled multiplex PCR. Under the source paper's analysis protocol: The number of nucleated cells in each sample was estimated from the amplification of reference gene primers within the assay. Sequence reads were collapsed and filtered to measure the absolute abundance of every unique TCRbeta CDR3 rearrangement. For each sample, productive Simpson clonality was calculated as the square root of Simpson's diversity index over productive rearrangements. TCRdb stores this immuneACCESS table with in-frame sequences only. Part of the clones is absent; in the studies checked, under half of the shortfall reflects unresolved V genes, and no reason is known for the rest. V, J and clone size are taken as reported in that table, and D and trimming were inferred from the DNA itself. This sample lists tens of thousands of clones; roughly 90% were detected once. Of the sample, 10% to 15% falls within the top ten clones.

This sequence was found in an elderly man with acute or convalescent COVID-19. The specimen was peripheral blood.

The DNA sequence follows: TGCGCCAGCAGCTTGAATCCCGGGACAAATGAAAAACTGTTTTTT. This encodes CASSLNPGTNEKLFF. In this chain, TRBV5-1 is recombined with TRBJ1-4; perhaps TRBD1 is the D gene, with 6 bases matching. The junction shows trimming of 1 base on V and 5 bases on J, plus 12 bases between the germline ends. CDR1 and CDR2, per the germline V gene, are SGHRS and YFSETQ. There are 15 amino acids in the CDR3, from cysteine to phenylalanine inclusive. Only the CDR3 region is kept as DNA, spanning 45 bases read in frame from base 1.